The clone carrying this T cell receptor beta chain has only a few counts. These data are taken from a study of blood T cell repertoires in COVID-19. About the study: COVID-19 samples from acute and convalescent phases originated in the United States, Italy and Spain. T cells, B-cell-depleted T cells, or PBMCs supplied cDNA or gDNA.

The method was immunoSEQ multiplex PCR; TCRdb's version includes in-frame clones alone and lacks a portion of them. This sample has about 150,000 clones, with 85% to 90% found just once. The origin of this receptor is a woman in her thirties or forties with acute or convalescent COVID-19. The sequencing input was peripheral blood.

The CDR3 DNA reads TGTGCCAGCAGCTTTATGGGACAGGGGGCCAATGAGCAGTTCTTC. This codes for CASSFMGQGANEQFF. V gene TRBV5-8 combines with J gene TRBJ2-1; 12 nucleotides match TRBD1. Germline V lookup: CDR1 SGHTS, CDR2 YDEGEE. The V and J ends lost 2 bases and 6 bases, in that order; junction bases with no gene match: 3. The CDR3 contains 15 residues.